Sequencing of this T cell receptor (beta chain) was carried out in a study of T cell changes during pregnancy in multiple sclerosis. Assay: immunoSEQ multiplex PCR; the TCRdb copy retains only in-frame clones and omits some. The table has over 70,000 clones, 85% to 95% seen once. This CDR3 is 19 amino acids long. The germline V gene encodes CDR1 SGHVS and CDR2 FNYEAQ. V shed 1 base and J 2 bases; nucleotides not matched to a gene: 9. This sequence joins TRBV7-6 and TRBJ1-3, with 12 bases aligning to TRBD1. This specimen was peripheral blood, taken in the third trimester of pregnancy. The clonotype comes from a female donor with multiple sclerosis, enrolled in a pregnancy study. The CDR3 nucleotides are TGTGCCAGCAGCTTAGGGGGGACAGGGGGCCTTGATACTGGAAACACCATATATTTT. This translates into CASSLGGTGGLDTGNTIYF.